These T cell receptor beta chains were read from a single sample in a study of blood T cell repertoires in COVID-19. Repertoires were generated with immunoSEQ multiplex PCR, while TCRdb's copy carries only in-frame clones and drops some. The sample lists 14,000 or so clones, about 80% occurring once. Sample: peripheral blood. These receptors were collected from a human donor in a cohort sampled during active COVID-19. The CDR3 runs from the conserved cysteine through the conserved F or W. D genes are given only for firm matches. Clone size is stated in some rows and not others, as once, few, many or a class when expanded.

j_call d_call clone_size v_call cdr3_nt cdr3_aa
TRBJ2-5 - - TRBV12-3/TRBV12-4 TGTGCCAGCAGTTTCTCGAGGGAGACCCAGTACTTC CASSFSRETQYF
TRBJ2-1 TRBD2 - TRBV5-1 TGCGCCAGCAGCCCCTCCTTGAGCGGGAGGGCCGGGGATGAGCAGTTCTTC CASSPSLSGRAGDEQFF
TRBJ2-2 - - TRBV6-2/TRBV6-3 TGTGCCAGCAGCTCCGGCAAGCGGGTAACCGGGGAGCTGTTTTTT CASSSGKRVTGELFF
TRBJ2-3 TRBD2 - TRBV3-1/TRBV3-2 TGTGCCAGCAGCCAGCGTCGGGGGGAGGGCCTTGGAGATACGCAGTATTTT CASSQRRGEGLGDTQYF
TRBJ2-2 TRBD1 once TRBV19 TGTGCCAGTAGGACGGGACAGGAGACCGGGGAGCTGTTTTTT CASRTGQETGELFF
TRBJ1-1 - - TRBV6-1 TGTGCCAGCAGTGACAACACAGCCCGGGGCACTGAAGCTTTCTTT CASSDNTARGTEAFF
TRBJ2-1 TRBD2 - TRBV9 TGTGCCAGCAGCGTAGTAGGACTAGCGGGAAATGAGCAGTTCTTC CASSVVGLAGNEQFF
TRBJ2-2 TRBD2 - TRBV28 TGTGCCAGCAGTTTTACTAGCGGTAACTCCGGCGGGGAGCTGTTTTTT CASSFTSGNSGGELFF
TRBJ1-1 TRBD1 - TRBV4-1 TGCGCCAGCAGCCAAGATAGGGGACAGAGGGTTGGCCGTATATTTTCGAACACTGAAGCTTTCTTT CASSQDRGQRVGRIFSNTEAFF
TRBJ2-3 - - TRBV21-1 TGTGCCAGCAGCAAAGCATTAAGGCGGTGGACAGGGGATGCAGATACGCAGTATTTT CASSKALRRWTGDADTQYF
TRBJ1-2 TRBD1 - TRBV3-1/TRBV3-2 TGTGCCAGCAGCCAGCAGTCAGGGGGCGCAGGGGGCTACACCTTC CASSQQSGGAGGYTF
TRBJ2-1 TRBD2 once TRBV7-3 TGTGCCAGCAGCTTAATGGCGGGGGGGGAGGAGCAGTTCTTC CASSLMAGGEEQFF
TRBJ2-7 TRBD2 - TRBV4-1 TGCGCCAGCAGCCAAGATCGGTGGGGGAGGGCTAGGATCTACGAGCAGTACTTC CASSQDRWGRARIYEQYF
TRBJ2-5 - - TRBV28 TGTGCCAGCAGTTTTAGGGGATTGGACACCCGGTACCAAGAGACCCAGTACTTC CASSFRGLDTRYQETQYF
TRBJ2-3 TRBD2 - TRBV29-1 TGCAGCGTTGCCAGCGGGAGTGCTACAGATACGCAGTATTTT CSVASGSATDTQYF
TRBJ2-7 TRBD1 few TRBV6-5 TGTGCCAGCAGTTCACCCTCACAGGGGGTCCCCTACGAGCAGTACTTC CASSSPSQGVPYEQYF
TRBJ2-4 - - TRBV3-1/TRBV3-2 TGTGCCAGCAGCCAAGACTCGGGGGGCGCTGTCAAAAACATTCAGTACTTC CASSQDSGGAVKNIQYF
TRBJ1-2 - - TRBV9 TGTGCCAGCAGCCCTCGTCCGGGTACCGGCTACACCTTC CASSPRPGTGYTF
TRBJ2-3 - - TRBV12-3/TRBV12-4 TGTGCCAGCAGTTTAAGCCATTCTGCGCAGTATTTT CASSLSHSAQYF
TRBJ2-2 TRBD1 - TRBV7-2 TGTGCCAGCAGCCTGACAGGGCCCGGGGAGCTGTTTTTT CASSLTGPGELFF
TRBJ1-4 TRBD1 - TRBV5-4 TGTGCCAGCAGCTTGGGGGGACAGGGGAATGAAAAACTGTTTTTT CASSLGGQGNEKLFF
TRBJ2-2 TRBD2 once TRBV7-9 TGTGCCAGCAGCTCTGATCGTAGCGGGAGGAACACCGGGGAGCTGTTTTTT CASSSDRSGRNTGELFF
TRBJ2-6 TRBD1 once TRBV19 TGTGCCAGTAGCCGACAGGGATCGGGCGGGGCCAACGTCCTGACTTTC CASSRQGSGGANVLTF